The subject of this entry is one T cell receptor beta chain. The sample comes from a study of blood T cell repertoires in COVID-19. The data were produced by immunoSEQ multiplex PCR, yet TCRdb's version contains in-frame clones alone and is incomplete. The sample carries roughly 220,000 clones, roughly four fifths recorded once. The CDR3 has 12 residues. Germline-derived CDR1 and CDR2 are SGHRS and YFSETQ. V was trimmed by 0 bases and J by 8 bases, leaving 6 bases between them. Sequencing was performed on peripheral blood. This receptor was taken from a woman in her sixties or seventies with acute or convalescent COVID-19. The genes are TRBV5-1 and TRBJ2-1; D remains unclear. CDR3 sequence (DNA): TGCGCCAGCAGCTTGGTCGTTCATGAGCAGTTCTTC. This encodes CASSLVVHEQFF.